These 22 T cell receptor beta chains share one sample of origin, sequenced in a study of cytomegalovirus exposure and HLA in healthy donors. The primer mix had 60 Vbeta and 13 Jbeta primers. Clones were read by immunoSEQ multiplex PCR, and TCRdb kept only the in-frame ones, dropping some. Of about 130,000 clones in the sample, around 78% were seen once. The sequencing input was PBMCs. Receptor source: a man between 35 and 55 years old in good health and CMV-seronegative.

This chain links TRBV29-1 with TRBJ2-3; 8 bases map to TRBD1. V was pared by 3 bases and J by 3 bases, with 8 bases of the junction left unmatched. Germline assignment: CDR1 SQVTM and CDR2 ANQGSEA. The CDR3 consists of 15 residues. CDR3 sequence reads: CSVEGRTGRTDTQYF. The CDR3 region has the DNA TGCAGCGTTGAGGGGCGGACAGGGCGGACAGATACGCAGTATTTT.

The J gene is TRBJ2-7, the V gene TRBV20-1; D not certain. The CDR3 consists of 11 residues. CDR1 DFQATT and CDR2 SNEGSKA come from the germline V gene (reference sequence). The ends were cut back, 3 bases at V and 4 bases at J, with 7 bases in the middle. CDR3 region: CSASLSYEQYF. In DNA form, the CDR3 reads TGCAGTGCTAGTCTGTCTTACGAGCAGTACTTC.

This clone was observed once. The chain joins TRBV6-6 to TRBJ1-5; perhaps TRBD1 as D (5 bases). Trimming left V 5 bases short and J 8 bases short, with 19 bases between. The germline CDR1 and CDR2 sequences are MNHNY and SVGAGI (reference sequence). The CDR3 runs to 15 residues. The CDR3 reads CASSPPAGLAEPQHF. The CDR3, as DNA: TGTGCCAGCAGTCCTCCGGCAGGGCTCGCGGAGCCCCAGCATTTT.

This clone has more than one count but fewer than ten. The CDR3: CAISESKQQGAYLSYEQYF. CDR3 bases: TGTGCCATCAGTGAGTCAAAACAACAGGGGGCCTATCTCTCCTACGAGCAGTACTTC. V gene TRBV10-3 combines with J gene TRBJ2-7; 9 nucleotides line up with TRBD1. The germline V gene encodes CDR1 ENHRY and CDR2 SYGVKD. The CDR3 has 19 residues. J gave up 0 bases and V 0 bases, and 12 bases lay outside the gene matches.

This chain's CDR3 is CASSLWTSGANEQFF. In DNA, the CDR3 is TGTGCCAGCAGCTTATGGACTAGCGGGGCCAATGAGCAGTTCTTC. The chain couples TRBV7-2 to TRBJ2-1; 12 bases map to TRBD2. This CDR3 is built from 15 residues. Germline CDR1 is SGHTA and CDR2 is FQGNSA. The trim removed 2 bases at V and 6 bases at J, leaving 2 bases unmatched.

This clone was seen just once. CDR3 in DNA: TGTGCCAGCAGTTTGGGCGACAGTGGTTCCTACGAGCAGTACTTC. This codes for CASSLGDSGSYEQYF. The rearrangement uses TRBV27 and TRBJ2-7; D is perhaps TRBD1 (5 bases). The CDR3 is 15 residues long. The germline V gene encodes CDR1 MNHEY and CDR2 SMNVEV (reference sequence). Trimming stripped 3 bases from V and 1 base from J, with 13 bases between.

This sequence joins TRBV6-5 and TRBJ2-3; D may be TRBD1 (6 bases). Trimming removed 0 bases from V and 1 base from J, with 11 bases in between. Germline lookup yields CDR1 MNHEY and CDR2 SVGAGI. The CDR3 covers 16 residues. CDR3 nucleotide sequence: TGTGCCAGCAGTTACTCGTCAGGGGTCGGCACAGATACGCAGTATTTT. Its translation: CASSYSSGVGTDTQYF.

The V gene is TRBV19, the J gene TRBJ2-5; D remains ambiguous. Per the germline V gene, CDR1 is LNHDA and CDR2 is SQIVND (reference sequence). The CDR3 extends over 13 amino acids. V was cut by 2 bases and J by 5 bases, with 9 bases left in between. The CDR3, as DNA: TGTGCCAGTAGTATACTAGTCGGGGAGACCCAGTACTTC. Its protein is CASSILVGETQYF.

The CDR3 region has the DNA TGTGCCAGCAGCCAGTTGACAGCGAAATCCTACAATGAGCAGTTCTTC. Amino acid sequence: CASSQLTAKSYNEQFF. The chain recombines TRBV4-2 with TRBJ2-1, with D tentatively TRBD1 (5 bases). In germline, CDR1 is LGHNA, CDR2 YNFKEQ. There are 16 residues in the CDR3. V was cut by 3 bases and J by 1 base, with 13 bases left in between.

The chain employs TRBV5-1 and TRBJ2-1, with 11 bases identical to TRBD2. The CDR3 runs 14 residues. The ends lost 3 bases at V and 9 bases at J; junction bases unmatched: 5. Germline CDR1 and CDR2: SGHRS and YFSETQ. In DNA, the CDR3 is TGCGCCAGCAGCTCACTAGCGGGGGTGGGTGAGCAGTTCTTC. This translates into CASSSLAGVGEQFF.

The chain links TRBV7-9 to TRBJ1-1, with TRBD1 as a possible D gene (5 bases). V was clipped by 4 bases and J by 1 base, with 10 bases between them. Germline lookup yields CDR1 SEHNR and CDR2 FQNEAQ (reference sequence). This CDR3 comprises 14 residues. CDR3 sequence reads: CASSSTGQNTEAFF. CDR3 sequence (DNA): TGTGCCAGCAGCTCCACTGGACAGAACACTGAAGCTTTCTTT.

This chain connects TRBV7-2 to TRBJ2-7, with D unclear. This CDR3 has 13 amino acids. V shed 5 bases and J shed 5 bases, with 13 bases lying between them. Germline-derived CDR1 and CDR2 are SGHTA and FQGNSA. CDR3 residues: CASSRILRDEQYF. Written as DNA, the CDR3 is TGTGCCAGCAGCCGTATACTCCGAGACGAGCAGTACTTC.

The chain recombines TRBV4-3 with TRBJ2-1, with 7 bases matching TRBD2. The CDR3 runs to 20 residues. The V gene end was trimmed by 0 bases and the J gene end by 0 bases; junction bases not matched to a gene: 14. CDR1 is LGHNA, CDR2 YSLEER, per germline. The CDR3 here is CASSQDHSPTSAPSYNEQFF. CDR3 bases: TGCGCCAGCAGCCAAGATCACTCCCCCACTAGCGCCCCCTCCTACAATGAGCAGTTCTTC.

The genes are TRBV7-2 and TRBJ2-5, with 7 bases fitting TRBD2. The CDR3 totals 15 residues. Germline-derived CDR1 and CDR2 are SGHTA and FQGNSA. V was clipped by 5 bases and J by 4 bases; unmatched bases: 10. CDR3 sequence (DNA): TGTGCCAGCAGCCCCCCATGGGGCGGGGGAGAGACCCAGTACTTC. Translated, it gives CASSPPWGGGETQYF.

The chain uses TRBV4-3 and TRBJ1-3; 7 nucleotides match TRBD1. In germline, CDR1 is LGHNA, CDR2 YSLEER. This CDR3 spans 17 amino acids. V shed 1 base and J 2 bases; nucleotides not matched to a gene: 8. CDR3 sequence: CASSQGGNRGPGNTIYF. CDR3 DNA: TGCGCCAGCAGCCAAGGAGGAAATAGGGGGCCTGGAAACACCATATATTTT.

The chain couples TRBV30 to TRBJ2-5; maybe TRBD1 (6 bases). Germline CDR1 and CDR2: GTSNPN and SVGIG (reference sequence). V lost 2 bases, J lost 1 base, and 26 bases lay in between. The CDR3 contains 19 residues. CDR3 in DNA: TGTGCCTGGAGTCGGGCCTGGGGTCAGGGGATTGGAGCCCAAGAGACCCAGTACTTC. This codes for CAWSRAWGQGIGAQETQYF.

The rearrangement joins TRBV7-9 to TRBJ2-5; TRBD2 agrees at 10 bases. Per the germline V gene, CDR1 is SEHNR and CDR2 is FQNEAQ (reference sequence). The V gene end was trimmed by 5 bases and the J gene end by 3 bases; junction bases not matched to a gene: 6. The CDR3 covers 15 residues. CDR3 in amino acids: CASSRSGGIKETQYF. CDR3 coding DNA: TGTGCCAGCAGCCGTAGCGGGGGGATCAAAGAGACCCAGTACTTC.

This clone was seen only once. This chain links TRBV4-3 with TRBJ1-3; D is perhaps TRBD1 (5 bases). Germline V gives CDR1 LGHNA, CDR2 YSLEER. The germline V and J ends were trimmed by 0 bases and 1 base, with 7 bases remaining between them. The length of the CDR3 is 15 residues. The CDR3 here is CASSQDDSSGNTIYF. CDR3 DNA sequence: TGCGCCAGCAGCCAAGATGACAGTTCTGGAAACACCATATATTTT.

The gene calls are TRBV7-9 and TRBJ2-3, with D maybe TRBD1 (7 bases). The ends were cut back, 11 bases at V and 4 bases at J, with 19 bases in the middle. In germline, CDR1 is SEHNR, CDR2 FQNEAQ (reference sequence). The CDR3 sequence is 14 residues long. CDR3 loop: CAVSEGAPPDTQYF. The CDR3 bases are TGTGCCGTATCGGAGGGGGCGCCCCCAGATACGCAGTATTTT.

The chain carries TRBV30 and TRBJ2-1; TRBD2 matches at 10 bases. After removal of 4 bases from V and 5 bases from J, the junction contained 8 bases not matched to a gene. The CDR3 is made up of 15 amino acids. Germline CDR1 reads GTSNPN; CDR2 reads SVGIG (reference sequence). The CDR3: CAWKLRLAGDNEQFF. As DNA, the CDR3 is TGTGCCTGGAAACTTCGGCTAGCGGGGGACAATGAGCAGTTCTTC.

The chain joins TRBV9 to TRBJ1-2; a weak D match, TRBD1 (5 bases). The CDR3 spans 15 residues. Looked up from germline, CDR1 is SGDLS and CDR2 is YYNGEE. V gave up 0 bases and J gave up 6 bases, with 15 bases separating them. In DNA, the CDR3 is TGTGCCAGCAGCGTAGAGGCGGCAGGGAGGGATGGCTACACCTTC. This encodes CASSVEAAGRDGYTF. Together with reference TRBV9 and TRBJ1-2, the CDR3 gives the full variable domain: DSGVTQTPKHLITATGQRVTLRCSPRSGDLSVYWYQQSLDQGLQFLIQYYNGEERAKGNILERFSAQQFPDLHSELNLSSLELGDSALYFCASSVEAAGRDGYTFGSGTRLTVV.

The table lists this clone with a count of one. The chain recombines TRBV11-2 with TRBJ1-1; D is ambiguous. The CDR3 runs 13 residues. The germline gives CDR1 SGHAT, CDR2 FQNNGV. The V gene lost 2 bases and the J gene lost 4 bases, with 8 bases spanning the gap. In DNA, the CDR3 is TGTGCCAGCAGCTTAAAGGGAGGCACTGAAGCTTTCTTT. It codes for CASSLKGGTEAFF.